This entry concerns a single T cell receptor beta chain. Germline assignment: CDR1 MGHRA and CDR2 YSYEKL. The CDR3 has 16 amino acids. The V end was cut by 0 bases, the J end by 1 base, with 12 bases between. This specimen belongs to a study of OX40 agonist ivuxolimab in advanced cancers. Libraries were prepared by immunoSEQ multiplex PCR; TCRdb keeps only in-frame clonotypes and omits some of them. The sample has under 85,000 clones; approximately 93% are singletons. The sample consisted of CD4+ or CD8+ T cells sorted from blood, taken in a trial of the OX40 agonist ivuxolimab. The receptor was isolated from an adult with an advanced solid tumor such as melanoma, head and neck, liver or kidney cancer. The chain joins TRBV4-1 to TRBJ2-5; D is possibly TRBD1 (6 bases). The CDR3, as DNA: TGCGCCAGCAGCCAAGATTTAGGACAGCTCCAAGAGACCCAGTACTTC. This translates into CASSQDLGQLQETQYF.